Below, 24 T cell receptor beta chains from the same sample are listed, as sequenced in a study of spatial heterogeneity in lung cancer. The time point was: sample taken at primary tumor resection. Whole RNA was taken from tumor, nontumor lung or frozen PBMC; it was then sequenced unsorted. TCRdb re-called the 5' RACE reads with MiXCR, one entry per CDR3 protein. The sample lists more than 5,000 distinct CDR3 sequences, approximately 12% occurring once. Source: normal lung tissue next to the tumor, taken at surgery. The receptors were sampled from a male donor with early-stage non-small cell lung cancer.

This clonotype is medium-sized. This chain links TRBV4-1 with TRBJ2-7, with D unclear. Germline-derived CDR1 and CDR2 are MGHRA and YSYEKL. CDR3 length: 11 residues. Trimming removed 1 base from V and 5 bases from J, with 3 bases in between. Written as DNA, the CDR3 is TGCGCCAGCAGCCAAGCCAACGAGCAGTACTTC. Translation: CASSQANEQYF.

The table lists this clonotype with many counts. The J gene is TRBJ1-1, the V gene TRBV29-1, with a weak D call TRBD1 (5 bases). V lost 1 base to trimming and J lost 11 bases, with 14 bases between them. Per germline, CDR1 SQVTM and CDR2 ANQGSEA. This CDR3 comprises 12 residues. The CDR3 DNA reads TGCAGCGTTGAAGTGGTGGCAGGGAGGGCTTTCTTT. As protein: CSVEVVAGRAFF.

This clonotype occurred many times. The CDR3 spells CASSQEVRLAGLMNTGELFF. The CDR3, as DNA: TGTGCCAGCAGCCAAGAAGTGAGACTAGCGGGACTAATGAACACCGGGGAGCTGTTTTTT. V usage is TRBV3-1 and J usage is TRBJ2-2; 11 bases agree with TRBD2. The CDR3 runs 20 residues. Losses at the gene ends were 0 bases for V and 1 base for J; bases not matched to a gene: 10. Germline V gives CDR1 LGHDT, CDR2 YNNKEL (reference sequence).

This clonotype has a count of ten or more. The chain is built from TRBV12-3 or TRBV12-4 and TRBJ2-1, with 9 bases lining up with TRBD2. The CDR3 is 15 amino acids. V trimming: 6 bases; J trimming: 6 bases; junction bases outside the gene matches: 9. Here the CDR3 reads CASRFGSGGGNEQFF. In DNA form, the CDR3 reads TGTGCCAGCAGATTTGGTAGCGGGGGAGGCAATGAGCAGTTCTTC.

In its sample, this clonotype was seen many times. V is TRBV7-9 and J is TRBJ2-4; D gene ambiguous. Germline loops: CDR1 SEHNR, CDR2 FQNEAQ (reference sequence). The CDR3 totals 13 residues. Trimming took 3 bases from V and 6 from J, leaving 9 bases between them. CDR3 in amino acids: CASSFNDGNIQYF. The DNA of the CDR3 is TGTGCCAGCAGCTTTAACGACGGAAACATTCAGTACTTC.

This clonotype was observed at least ten times. This rearrangement joins TRBV28 to TRBJ2-1; 12 nucleotides agree with TRBD2. The CDR3 has 15 residues. CDR1 MDHEN and CDR2 SYDVKM come from the germline V gene. J was trimmed by 4 bases and V by 5 bases; bases with no gene match: 3. The CDR3 coding sequence is TGTGCCAGCAGTGTCGGGACTAGCGGGTACAATGAGCAGTTCTTC. It encodes CASSVGTSGYNEQFF.

This clonotype was detected many times. The chain has TRBV28 and TRBJ2-7; unclear D gene. Trimming removed 1 base at V and 3 bases at J, with 4 bases between. CDR3 length equals 12 residues. Germline V CDR1 and CDR2: MDHEN, SYDVKM. CDR3 sequence (DNA): TGTGCCAGCAGTTTATCTTACTACGAGCAGTACTTC. Translation gives CASSLSYYEQYF. The variable domain in full, completed from reference TRBV28 and TRBJ2-7, reads DVKVTQSSRYLVKRTGEKVFLECVQDMDHENMFWYRQDPGLGLRLIYFSYDVKMKEKGDIPEGYSVSREKKERFSLILESASTNQTSMYLCASSLSYYEQYFGPGTRLTVT.

At least ten counts were recorded for this clonotype. The chain recombines TRBV5-6 with TRBJ2-3; D may be TRBD2 (5 bases). Trimming left V 0 bases short and J 2 bases short, with 10 bases between. The CDR3 length is 15 residues. Per the germline V gene, CDR1 is SGHDT and CDR2 is YYEEEE. The CDR3 DNA reads as TGTGCCAGCAGCTTGGGAATGGGAGACACAGATACGCAGTATTTT. Translation gives CASSLGMGDTDTQYF.

This clonotype was detected ten times or more. V is TRBV19 and J is TRBJ1-4; D not resolved. This CDR3 is built from 15 residues. The germline gives CDR1 LNHDA, CDR2 SQIVND (reference sequence). Trimming took off 3 bases at V and 0 bases at J, with 8 bases between the two ends. The CDR3 sequence: CASSIVTTTNEKLFF. In DNA, the CDR3 is TGTGCCAGTAGTATCGTTACAACAACTAATGAAAAACTGTTTTTT.

This clonotype was seen repeatedly, ten times or more. The rearrangement uses TRBV12-3 or TRBV12-4 and TRBJ2-1, with 16 bases fitting TRBD2. This CDR3 is built from 16 residues. V lost 5 bases, J lost 8 bases, and 6 bases stayed unmatched. The CDR3 loop reads CASSPGTSGRADEQFF. Written as DNA, the CDR3 is TGTGCCAGCAGTCCAGGGACTAGCGGGAGGGCCGATGAGCAGTTCTTC.

At least ten counts were recorded for this clonotype. The chain employs TRBV20-1 and TRBJ1-6; no reliable D call. Trimming stripped 0 bases from V and 9 bases from J, with 6 bases between. Germline V gives CDR1 DFQATT, CDR2 SNEGSKA (reference sequence). The CDR3 is 12 residues long. The CDR3 DNA sequence: TGCAGTGCTAGAGAGGCAGTTTCACCCCTCCACTTT. It specifies CSAREAVSPLHF.

This clonotype is judged medium-sized (0.01 to 0.1%). The CDR3, as DNA: TGTGCCACCAGCGGGTACTTACGGGACTCACAGGATACGCAGTATTTT. Translation: CATSGYLRDSQDTQYF. The genes are TRBV15 and TRBJ2-3, with a tentative D call TRBD2 (6 bases). Trimming stripped 5 bases from V and 6 bases from J, with 21 bases between. The CDR3 consists of 16 residues. Germline CDR1 reads LNHNV; CDR2 reads YYDKDF (reference sequence).

The chain joins TRBV7-9 to TRBJ2-5; TRBD1 agrees at 7 bases. The ends lost 5 bases at V and 3 bases at J; junction bases unmatched: 9. The CDR3 has 15 residues. The germline gives CDR1 SEHNR, CDR2 FQNEAQ (reference sequence). The CDR3 loop is CASSLLQGRKETQYF. CDR3 nucleotides: TGTGCCAGCAGCCTGTTACAGGGGCGTAAAGAGACCCAGTACTTC.

The J gene is TRBJ1-4, the V gene TRBV9; D gene unclear. The CDR3 has 17 residues. CDR1 and CDR2 from the germline V gene are SGDLS and YYNGEE. The V gene lost 0 bases and the J gene lost 4 bases, with 16 bases spanning the gap. CDR3: CASSVGAALGSNEKLFF. The CDR3 nucleotides are TGTGCCAGCAGCGTAGGGGCAGCATTGGGGAGTAATGAAAAACTGTTTTTT.

This clonotype appeared once. The chain combines TRBV5-6 with TRBJ2-1; 7 bases line up with TRBD2. The CDR3 spans 15 residues. V was clipped by 3 bases and J by 4 bases; unmatched bases: 7. Germline CDR1 SGHDT, CDR2 YYEEEE. The CDR3 here is CASSSPQRGYNEQFF. Here the CDR3 DNA reads TGTGCCAGCAGCTCGCCCCAGCGGGGTTACAATGAGCAGTTCTTC.

This chain links TRBV3-1 with TRBJ1-4; weak D call: TRBD1 (5 bases). Germline loops: CDR1 LGHDT, CDR2 YNNKEL (reference sequence). V was trimmed by 4 bases and J by 6 bases, leaving 12 bases between them. The CDR3 runs to 14 residues. The CDR3 nucleotides are TGTGCCAGCAGCCGGGACGGAGATTATGAAAAACTGTTTTTT. It translates to CASSRDGDYEKLFF. The complete variable domain, with remaining parts taken from reference TRBV3-1 and TRBJ1-4, reads DTAVSQTPKYLVTQMGNDKSIKCEQNLGHDTMYWYKQDSKKFLKIMFSYNNKELIINETVPNRFSPKSPDKAHLNLHINSLELGDSAVYFCASSRDGDYEKLFFGSGTQLSVL.

By sample fraction, this clonotype is medium-sized (0.01 to 0.1%). The chain combines TRBV7-6 with TRBJ2-7, with 10 nucleotides matching TRBD2. With V trimmed by 2 bases and J by 5 bases, 3 bases remained unmatched. This CDR3 has 14 amino acids. CDR1 and CDR2 (germline): SGHVS, FNYEAQ. In nucleotides, the CDR3 is TGTGCCAGCAGCTTACTAGCGGGAGTCCACGAGCAGTACTTC. It codes for CASSLLAGVHEQYF. The complete variable domain, with remaining parts taken from reference TRBV7-6 and TRBJ2-7, reads GAGVSQSPRYKVTKRGQDVALRCDPISGHVSLYWYRQALGQGPEFLTYFNYEAQQDKSGLPNDRFSAERPEGSISTLTIQRTEQRDSAMYRCASSLLAGVHEQYFGPGTRLTVT.

By its share, this clonotype is medium-sized. The chain joins TRBV28 to TRBJ2-7; D might be TRBD2 (6 bases). With 3 bases removed from V and 2 bases from J, the gap between germline ends came to 14 bases. Germline CDR1 reads MDHEN; CDR2 reads SYDVKM. The CDR3 is 15 amino acids. This chain's CDR3 is CASSFSASAAYEQYF. The CDR3 DNA follows: TGTGCCAGCAGTTTTTCGGCTAGCGCCGCCTACGAGCAGTACTTC.

By frequency in the sample, this clonotype is medium-sized. The chain uses TRBV2 and TRBJ1-2; D not certain. Between the trimmed V and J ends, which lost 4 bases and 8 bases, there was a span of 11 bases. CDR3 size: 12 residues. Per the germline V gene, CDR1 is SNHLY and CDR2 is FYNNEI. In nucleotides, the CDR3 is TGTGCCAGCAGTGTTTCGAACCGCGGCTACACCTTC. It is translated as CASSVSNRGYTF.

The V gene is TRBV7-2, the J gene TRBJ1-6; maybe TRBD1 (6 bases). The CDR3 is made up of 13 amino acids. Germline V lookup: CDR1 SGHTA, CDR2 FQGNSA. The V end was cut by 5 bases, the J end by 6 bases, with 8 bases between. In DNA, the CDR3 is TGTGCCAGCAGCCCACAGGGTAATTCACCCCTCCACTTT. Its protein product is CASSPQGNSPLHF.

Notes on this clonotype: This clone may be a read error of a much larger clone one base away. The genes are TRBV4-1 and TRBJ2-7, with D possibly called TRBD1 or TRBD2 (5 bases each). The CDR3 covers 15 residues. With 2 bases removed from V and 3 bases from J, the gap between germline ends came to 14 bases. The V gene's germline CDR1 is MGHRA and CDR2 YSYEKL. The CDR3 region has the DNA TGCGCCAGCAGCCAAAGACCCGGGACCGGCTACGAGCAGTACTTC. Protein: CASSQRPGTGYEQYF.

There are many counts of this clonotype. The chain joins TRBV14 to TRBJ1-2; D is undetermined. V was pared by 4 bases and J by 2 bases, with 8 bases between. The CDR3 is 13 residues long. Germline V gene sequence: CDR1 SGHDN, CDR2 FVKESK. The CDR3 here is CASSPTPNYGYTF. The CDR3 nucleotides read TGTGCCAGCAGCCCGACACCGAACTATGGCTACACCTTC.

This clonotype was counted many times. The rearrangement links TRBV29-1 to TRBJ2-1; D uncertain. The germline V gene encodes CDR1 SQVTM and CDR2 ANQGSEA. The CDR3 length is 10 residues. V was shortened by 4 bases and J by 4 bases, with 2 bases between the two germline ends. CDR3 region: CSVGYNEQFF. Written as DNA, the CDR3 is TGCAGCGTTGGTTACAATGAGCAGTTCTTC.

The sample holds many counts of this clonotype. This chain joins TRBV27 and TRBJ2-7, with 8 bases matching TRBD2. V trimming: 2 bases; J trimming: 4 bases; junction bases outside the gene matches: 10. Germline V gene sequence: CDR1 MNHEY, CDR2 SMNVEV (reference sequence). This CDR3 region has 16 residues. This CDR3 is CASSLNGRAAGYEQYF. The CDR3 nucleotides read TGTGCCAGCAGTTTAAACGGGAGGGCAGCCGGTTACGAGCAGTACTTC.